This T cell receptor (beta chain) came from a study of T cells in localized non-small cell lung cancer. This table comes from immunoSEQ multiplex PCR, and its TCRdb copy is limited to in-frame clones, with some not included. Counted here are around 26,000 clones, around 93% occurring once; the ten biggest clones make up about 4%. As regards this clone: Its antigen is currently unknown.

Study results and limitations: A median of approximately 50 of the top 100 tumor clones appeared in adjacent lung, which was paired and uninvolved.

The J segment lost 9 bases and the V segment lost 0 bases, leaving 10 bases of the junction unmatched. Per germline, CDR1 SGHRS and CDR2 YFSETQ. The CDR3 has 17 amino acids. The rearrangement links TRBV5-1 to TRBJ2-1; 12 bases fit TRBD2. The TCR comes from a female donor of 60 years or more with stage II squamous cell lung carcinoma. This material consisted of peripheral blood, taken before any cancer treatment. In DNA form, the CDR3 reads TGCGCCAGCAGCTTGGCTCCATCCGGGACTAGCGGGTCTGAGCAGTTCTTC. This codes for CASSLAPSGTSGSEQFF.